This T cell receptor beta chain derives from a study of PD-1 blockade in classical Hodgkin lymphoma. Study-wide results and limits: Some patients began nivolumab under 1 year after ASCT. These patients were excluded from later analyses. Undefined causes, possibly disease activity or prior therapy, underlie the repertoire differences.

The time point: cycle 4 day 1 (C4D1), after more than 5 weeks of nivolumab. Autologous stem cell transplantation was followed by relapse in every patient, and brentuximab vedotin exposure varied. Researchers used magnetic negative selection to pull out pure CD4+ T cells from thawed PBMCs. Comments on this clone: Its antigen is not identified.

Repertoires were generated with immunoSEQ multiplex PCR, while TCRdb's copy carries only in-frame clones and drops some. The sample lists 20,000 to 25,000 clones, around 75% occurring once. The CDR3 spans 14 residues. Trimming stripped 0 bases from V and 8 bases from J, with 13 bases between. Germline values: CDR1 ENHRY, CDR2 SYGVKD. The specimen was CD4+ T cells from blood, collected before the fourth cycle of nivolumab. This chain links TRBV10-3 with TRBJ1-1, with a possible D match to TRBD1 (5 bases). This receptor was identified in a human donor with classical Hodgkin lymphoma. CDR3: CAISESPQASEAFF. The CDR3 region has the DNA TGTGCCATCAGTGAGTCGCCACAGGCATCAGAAGCTTTCTTT.